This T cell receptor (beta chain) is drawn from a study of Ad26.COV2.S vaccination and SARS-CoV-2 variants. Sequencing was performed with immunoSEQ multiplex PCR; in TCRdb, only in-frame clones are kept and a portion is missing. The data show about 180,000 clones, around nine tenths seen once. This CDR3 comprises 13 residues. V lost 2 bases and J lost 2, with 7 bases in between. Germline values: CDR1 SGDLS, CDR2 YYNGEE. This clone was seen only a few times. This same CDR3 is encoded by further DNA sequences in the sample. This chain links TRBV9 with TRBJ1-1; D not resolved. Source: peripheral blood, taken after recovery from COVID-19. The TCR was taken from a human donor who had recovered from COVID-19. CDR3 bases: TGTGCCAGCAGCGTCGGTACAAACACTGAAGCTTTCTTT. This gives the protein CASSVGTNTEAFF.